The 28 T cell receptor beta chains listed next were all sequenced from one sample in a study of blood T cell repertoires in COVID-19 (dated by TCRdb to 2020 to 2021). Library preparation was by the immunoSEQ multiplex PCR assay. TCRdb mirrors the immuneACCESS table, restricted to in-frame sequences. Some clones are absent from its copies; in checked studies, under half trace to an unresolved V gene, and the reason for the others is unknown. Within this sample are about 97,000 clones, with around 87% of them counted one time only. 15% of the sample is in the top ten clones. The sequencing sample was made of peripheral blood. All receptors come from a human donor in a cohort sampled during active COVID-19.

J is TRBJ2-1 and V is TRBV9, with D tentatively TRBD2 (5 bases). Germline V gene data show CDR1 as SGDLS and CDR2 as YYNGEE. The V end was cut by 3 bases, the J end by 3 bases, with 13 bases between. The CDR3 spans 15 residues. The CDR3 DNA follows: TGTGCCAGCAGCGCCGGAGGACTCGTCTACAATGAGCAGTTCTTC. Translated: CASSAGGLVYNEQFF.

The rearrangement uses TRBV4-2 and TRBJ2-7; no clear D gene. The CDR3 is 14 amino acids. CDR1 and CDR2 (germline): LGHNA, YNFKEQ. Trimming took off 0 bases at V and 1 base at J, with 7 bases between the two ends. Here the CDR3 reads CASSQDPSSYEQYF. The CDR3 coding sequence is TGTGCCAGCAGCCAAGATCCTAGTTCCTACGAGCAGTACTTC.

The chain is built from TRBV6-2 or TRBV6-3 and TRBJ2-7; perhaps TRBD2 as D (5 bases). In germline, CDR1 is MNHEY, CDR2 SVGEGT. This CDR3 has 11 amino acids. V was trimmed by 5 bases and J by 10 bases, leaving 12 bases between them. The chain's CDR3 is CASSPLGRQYF. CDR3 nucleotides: TGTGCCAGCAGTCCCCTGGGGAGACAGTACTTC.

This clone was observed a few times. The chain combines TRBV18 with TRBJ1-1, with a tentative D call TRBD1 (5 bases). Trimming pared 1 base from V and 2 bases from J, leaving 11 bases between. Germline values: CDR1 KGHSH, CDR2 LQKENI. The CDR3 contains 15 residues. CDR3 nucleotides: TGTGCCAGCTCACCACGTGACAGCCAAAACACTGAAGCTTTCTTT. As protein: CASSPRDSQNTEAFF.

This clone was observed a handful of times. The V call is TRBV7-3, the J call TRBJ2-2; D unresolved. V was shortened by 6 bases and J by 4 bases, with 9 bases between the two germline ends. The CDR3 covers 13 residues. Germline CDR1 is SGHTA and CDR2 is FQGTGA. For the CDR3, the DNA is TGTGCCAGCAGGCAACAGAGCACCGGGGAGCTGTTTTTT. It encodes CASRQQSTGELFF.

This clone appeared a single time. The CDR3 DNA is TGTGCCAGCAGCGCAGCCGGGACTGGGCCTTACGAGCAGTACTTC. It codes for CASSAAGTGPYEQYF. The chain couples TRBV5-6 to TRBJ2-7; tentative D call: TRBD2 (6 bases). CDR3 length equals 15 residues. Germline V CDR1 and CDR2: SGHDT, YYEEEE. With 4 bases removed from V and 4 bases from J, the gap between germline ends came to 18 bases.

This chain uses TRBV28 with TRBJ1-1, with TRBD1 matching over 7 bases. The CDR3 consists of 13 residues. The V gene's germline CDR1 is MDHEN and CDR2 SYDVKM. After removal of 6 bases from V and 0 bases from J, the junction contained 1 base not matched to a gene. The CDR3 spells CASRGQLNTEAFF. CDR3 DNA: TGTGCCAGCAGGGGACAGCTGAACACTGAAGCTTTCTTT. The variable domain in full, with the rest retrieved from reference TRBV28 and TRBJ1-1, is DVKVTQSSRYLVKRTGEKVFLECVQDMDHENMFWYRQDPGLGLRLIYFSYDVKMKEKGDIPEGYSVSREKKERFSLILESASTNQTSMYLCASRGQLNTEAFFGQGTRLTVV.

This rearrangement joins TRBV6-1 to TRBJ2-3, with 9 nucleotides matching TRBD1. The V and J ends lost 4 bases and 3 bases, in that order; junction bases with no gene match: 8. The length of the CDR3 is 16 residues. CDR1 is MNHNS, CDR2 SASEGT, per germline. The CDR3 bases are TGTGCCAGCAGTGTTGGACAGGGGAAGGGAACAGATACGCAGTATTTT. Its protein product is CASSVGQGKGTDTQYF.

This clone was seen just once. The chain couples TRBV5-1 to TRBJ1-2; TRBD1 matches 7 bases. This CDR3 has 17 residues. J lost 8 bases, V lost 0 bases, and 16 bases had no gene match. The germline CDR1 and CDR2 sequences are SGHRS and YFSETQ. The CDR3 nucleotides are TGCGCCAGCAGCTTGGTAGGGGACAGAGAAGAAGGTGGAGGCTACACCTTC. Translated: CASSLVGDREEGGGYTF.

V and J are TRBV7-6 and TRBJ2-1; 9 bases are a match to TRBD2. V shed 3 bases, J shed 7 bases, and the junction held 7 bases outside the gene matches. Germline V gene lookup returns CDR1 SGHVS and CDR2 FNYEAQ. CDR3 length equals 15 residues. The CDR3 reads CASSFWREGPNEQFF. In DNA, the CDR3 is TGTGCCAGCAGCTTTTGGCGGGAGGGCCCGAATGAGCAGTTCTTC. The whole variable domain, filled in from reference TRBV7-6 and TRBJ2-1, reads GAGVSQSPRYKVTKRGQDVALRCDPISGHVSLYWYRQALGQGPEFLTYFNYEAQQDKSGLPNDRFSAERPEGSISTLTIQRTEQRDSAMYRCASSFWREGPNEQFFGPGTRLTVL.

This chain uses TRBV7-2 with TRBJ2-7, with TRBD2 matching over 11 bases. After removal of 5 bases from V and 3 bases from J, the junction contained 3 bases not matched to a gene. The CDR3 has 14 amino acids. CDR1 and CDR2 from the germline V gene are SGHTA and FQGNSA. CDR3 loop: CASSQLAGVYEQYF. In DNA, the CDR3 is TGTGCCAGCAGCCAACTAGCGGGAGTCTACGAGCAGTACTTC.

The genes are TRBV28 and TRBJ2-1; D uncertain. V was trimmed by 5 bases and J by 6 bases, leaving 11 bases between them. The CDR3 is 13 amino acids. Germline V CDR1 and CDR2: MDHEN, SYDVKM. This CDR3 reads CASSVSGFNEQFF. The DNA of the CDR3 is TGTGCCAGCAGTGTCTCAGGATTCAATGAGCAGTTCTTC.

The chain is built from TRBV7-3 and TRBJ2-1; D is uncertain. CDR1 and CDR2 (germline): SGHTA, FQGTGA. Trimming removed 0 bases from V and 5 bases from J, with 14 bases in between. The length of the CDR3 is 16 residues. In DNA form, the CDR3 reads TGTGCCAGCAGCTTAACGCGTCTAGTACCAAACAATGAGCAGTTCTTC. This codes for CASSLTRLVPNNEQFF.

The gene calls are TRBV7-6 and TRBJ2-7; 8 bases map to TRBD1. The CDR3 has 15 amino acids. In germline, CDR1 is SGHVS, CDR2 FNYEAQ. The V segment lost 1 base and the J segment 5 bases; nucleotides outside the gene matches: 7. The CDR3 spells CASSLGAGGGDEQYF. CDR3 nucleotide sequence: TGTGCCAGCAGCTTAGGGGCAGGGGGCGGAGACGAGCAGTACTTC. The full variable domain, rest sourced from reference TRBV7-6 and TRBJ2-7, is GAGVSQSPRYKVTKRGQDVALRCDPISGHVSLYWYRQALGQGPEFLTYFNYEAQQDKSGLPNDRFSAERPEGSISTLTIQRTEQRDSAMYRCASSLGAGGGDEQYFGPGTRLTVT.

The chain joins TRBV7-9 to TRBJ1-3; D is undetermined. Germline V CDR1 and CDR2: SEHNR, FQNEAQ (reference sequence). The CDR3 has 12 residues. The ends were cut back, 6 bases at V and 4 bases at J, with 7 bases in the middle. Here the CDR3 reads CASRLGGNTIYF. In DNA form, the CDR3 reads TGTGCCAGCAGACTCGGGGGAAACACCATATATTTT.

This clone was counted once. The chain uses TRBV4-1 and TRBJ1-2; D is uncertain. CDR1 is MGHRA, CDR2 YSYEKL, per germline. The CDR3 runs to 13 residues. Deletions cut 2 bases from V and 5 bases from J, with 9 bases between. Here the CDR3 DNA reads TGCGCCAGCAGCCAACAGGTCGGATATGGCTACACCTTC. Translated: CASSQQVGYGYTF.

The chain has TRBV11-2 and TRBJ2-7; TRBD1 might be the D (5 bases). Germline V CDR1 and CDR2: SGHAT, FQNNGV. With 1 base removed from V and 3 bases from J, the gap between germline ends came to 22 bases. CDR3 length: 18 residues. The CDR3 reads CASSLVSRDRKDRYEQYF. The DNA for the CDR3 is TGTGCCAGCAGCTTAGTGAGCAGGGATAGAAAAGACCGCTACGAGCAGTACTTC.

Note on this clone: Other nucleotide sequences from this sample produce the same CDR3. CDR3 DNA sequence: TGTGCCAGCAGCCCCGGACAGGGGAACCAGCCCCAGCATTTT. Translation: CASSPGQGNQPQHF. The rearrangement joins TRBV27 to TRBJ1-5; 9 nucleotides agree with TRBD1. The CDR3 spans 14 residues. The V gene's germline CDR1 is MNHEY and CDR2 SMNVEV (reference sequence). V gave up 6 bases and J gave up 7 bases; unmatched junction bases: 7.

This chain links TRBV28 with TRBJ2-3, with a tentative D call TRBD2 (7 bases). Deletions cut 7 bases from V and 2 bases from J, with 16 bases between. This CDR3 has 15 amino acids. Germline assignment: CDR1 MDHEN and CDR2 SYDVKM. The chain's CDR3 is CASIAWGGDTDTQYF. DNA of the CDR3: TGTGCCAGCATCGCGTGGGGGGGCGACACAGATACGCAGTATTTT.

This sequence joins TRBV27 and TRBJ2-3; the D is unclear. Trimming took 2 bases from V and 4 from J, leaving 10 bases between them. CDR1 MNHEY and CDR2 SMNVEV come from the germline V gene (reference sequence). The CDR3 has 14 residues. CDR3 residues: CASSLNQRADTQYF. The CDR3 bases are TGTGCCAGCAGTTTAAATCAGCGCGCAGATACGCAGTATTTT.

The J gene is TRBJ2-5, the V gene TRBV6-5; tentatively, D is TRBD2 (7 bases). The ends were cut back, 2 bases at V and 5 bases at J, with 12 bases in the middle. Germline assignment: CDR1 MNHEY and CDR2 SVGAGI. CDR3 size: 14 residues. The CDR3 DNA sequence: TGTGCCAGCAGTTACGGGGGGGCACGGGAGACCCAGTACTTC. As protein: CASSYGGARETQYF.

The chain uses TRBV6-6 and TRBJ2-3, with 10 bases that match TRBD2. The V and J ends lost 2 bases and 7 bases, in that order; junction bases with no gene match: 9. Germline V gene sequence: CDR1 MNHNY, CDR2 SVGAGI (reference sequence). The CDR3 spans 16 residues. The CDR3 protein is CASSYRAGGPDHTQYF. As DNA, the CDR3 is TGTGCCAGCAGTTACCGAGCGGGAGGGCCCGATCATACGCAGTATTTT.

V is TRBV6-5 and J is TRBJ1-5, with 7 bases fitting TRBD1. From germline, CDR1 is MNHEY and CDR2 SVGAGI. The CDR3 consists of 15 residues. The junction had 5 bases not matched to a gene; V was cut back by 4 bases and J by 2 bases. CDR3 in DNA: TGTGCCAGCAGTTCCGCTACAGGGGGCAATCAGCCCCAGCATTTT. Translating gives CASSSATGGNQPQHF.

The chain carries TRBV6-5 and TRBJ2-5; 7 positions match TRBD2. V lost 5 bases to trimming and J lost 5 bases; unmatched junction nucleotides: 5. Germline-derived CDR1 and CDR2 are MNHEY and SVGAGI. The CDR3 extends over 13 amino acids. In DNA form, the CDR3 reads TGTGCCAGCAGTACCGGGACTACGGAGACCCAGTACTTC. This codes for CASSTGTTETQYF.

This clone was counted once. The chain combines TRBV20-1 with TRBJ2-3; TRBD1 might be the D (5 bases). CDR1 is DFQATT, CDR2 SNEGSKA, per germline (reference sequence). There are 13 residues in the CDR3. V lost 3 bases, J lost 4 bases, and 11 bases lay in between. The CDR3 is CSASPGQSDTQYF. Written as DNA, the CDR3 is TGCAGTGCTAGTCCCGGACAATCAGATACGCAGTATTTT.

This sequence joins TRBV28 and TRBJ2-2; 8 bases map to TRBD1. The junction had 7 bases not matched to a gene; V was cut back by 6 bases and J by 1 base. This CDR3 region has 16 residues. CDR1 MDHEN and CDR2 SYDVKM come from the germline V gene. For the CDR3, the DNA is TGTGCCAGCAGGACCCGCGGACAGGGGAACACCGGGGAGCTGTTTTTT. Amino acids: CASRTRGQGNTGELFF.

V gene TRBV6-2 or TRBV6-3 combines with J gene TRBJ1-6; 9 positions agree with TRBD1. J gave up 9 bases and V 4 bases, and 1 base lay outside the gene matches. In germline, CDR1 is MNHEY, CDR2 SVGEGT. The length of the CDR3 is 13 residues. CDR3 coding DNA: TGTGCCAGCAGTTGGGACAGGGTTTCACCCCTCCACTTT. Amino acid sequence: CASSWDRVSPLHF.

J is TRBJ1-2 and V is TRBV6-5, with unresolved D. Germline CDR1 and CDR2: MNHEY and SVGAGI. Trimming pared 7 bases from V and 5 bases from J, leaving 20 bases between. The CDR3 is 15 amino acids. The CDR3 region is CASTLLMQAIYGYTF. CDR3 bases: TGTGCCAGCACGCTCTTGATGCAAGCGATATATGGCTACACCTTC.